This TCR beta chain originates from a study of T cells in Graves' hyperthyroidism and ophthalmopathy. As for the study in general: Peripheral blood was drawn at first diagnosis, prior to all treatment. Findings and caveats of the study: Appearing also in blood were most of the thyroid clonotypes expanded above 0.001.

This clonotype was counted at least ten times. What it binds is unknown. This CDR3 region has 15 residues. Germline trimming cut 5 bases from V and 7 bases from J; bases unmatched to any gene: 10. Germline V gene lookup returns CDR1 MNHEY and CDR2 SMNVEV (reference sequence). The PBMCs were taken from over 9.5 ml of fresh peripheral blood. Authors of the study amplified TCR beta CDR3 regions from RNA transcripts. When the TCR CDR3 underwent first-round RT-PCR, the HTBI primer set was used. TCRdb called the multiplex PCR reads again in MiXCR, with one record for every CDR3 protein. Of over 450,000 distinct CDR3 sequences listed, approximately 15% are singletons.

The receptor was derived from a woman younger than 30 with Graves' hyperthyroidism. Sequenced sample: blood. The chain employs TRBV27 and TRBJ1-5; 8 nucleotides align to TRBD1. As DNA, the CDR3 is TGTGCCAGCAGTCTCCAGGGGGCCCTGGGGCAGCCCCAGCATTTT. Translating gives CASSLQGALGQPQHF.